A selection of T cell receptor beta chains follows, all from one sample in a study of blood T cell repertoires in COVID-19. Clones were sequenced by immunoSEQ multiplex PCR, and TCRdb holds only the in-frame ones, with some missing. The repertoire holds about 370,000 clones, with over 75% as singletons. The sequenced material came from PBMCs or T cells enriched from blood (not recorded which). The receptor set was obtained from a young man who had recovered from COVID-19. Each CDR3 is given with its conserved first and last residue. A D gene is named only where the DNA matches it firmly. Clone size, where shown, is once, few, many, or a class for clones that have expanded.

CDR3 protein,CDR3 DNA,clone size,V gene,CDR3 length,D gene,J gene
CASSDYRGGTDTQYF,TGTGCCAGCAGTGACTACCGGGGGGGCACAGATACGCAGTATTTT,few,TRBV6-4,15,TRBD2,TRBJ2-3
CASSMLLQGATEAFF,TGTGCCAGTAGTATGCTCTTACAGGGGGCCACTGAAGCTTTCTTT,-,TRBV19,15,TRBD1,TRBJ1-1
CASSGGLAVYF,TGTGCCAGCAGTGGGGGACTAGCGGTGTACTTC,-,TRBV12-3/TRBV12-4,11,TRBD2,TRBJ2-7
CASSLDSSGANVLTF,TGCGCCAGCAGCTTGGACTCCTCTGGGGCCAACGTCCTGACTTTC,-,TRBV5-1,15,-,TRBJ2-6
CATGQGADGYTF,TGTGCCACTGGACAGGGGGCGGATGGCTACACCTTC,-,TRBV6-5,12,TRBD1,TRBJ1-2
CATSDSTSGRWNEQFF,TGTGCCACCAGTGACTCCACTAGCGGGAGATGGAATGAGCAGTTCTTC,-,TRBV24-1,16,TRBD2,TRBJ2-1
CASSLLTIYSNQPQHF,TGTGCCAGCAGTTTATTGACAATTTATAGCAATCAGCCCCAGCATTTT,-,TRBV28,16,-,TRBJ1-5
CATPAPATGYNEQFF,TGTGCCACCCCGGCACCCGCGACAGGTTACAATGAGCAGTTCTTC,-,TRBV24-1,15,-,TRBJ2-1
CASYEEAYEQYF,TGTGCCAGCTATGAGGAAGCCTACGAGCAGTACTTC,-,TRBV2,12,-,TRBJ2-7
CASSLSGQLSHEQYF,TGTGCCAGCAGTTTATCAGGACAGCTAAGCCACGAGCAGTACTTC,once,TRBV28,15,-,TRBJ2-7
CASSRTGPSYEQYF,TGTGCCAGCAGCCGGACAGGGCCCTCCTACGAGCAGTACTTC,-,TRBV28,14,TRBD1,TRBJ2-7
CASSLIVLSWSSYNEQFF,TGTGCCAGCAGCTTAATAGTCCTCTCGTGGAGCTCCTACAATGAGCAGTTCTTC,-,TRBV7-3,18,-,TRBJ2-1
CASSLLLGGRADTQYF,TGTGCCAGCAGCCTCCTACTCGGCGGGAGGGCAGATACGCAGTATTTT,-,TRBV3-1/TRBV3-2,16,TRBD2,TRBJ2-3
CASSSSAGGETQYF,TGTGCCAGCAGCTCAAGCGCAGGGGGAGAGACCCAGTACTTC,few,TRBV11-3,14,TRBD1,TRBJ2-5
CASSQGGASNEQFF,TGCGCCAGCAGCCAAGGCGGGGCGTCCAATGAGCAGTTCTTC,-,TRBV4-3,14,-,TRBJ2-1
CASSLNRGSNIQYF,TGTGCCAGCAGTTTAAACAGGGGGAGTAACATTCAGTACTTC,once,TRBV28,14,TRBD1,TRBJ2-4
CASSSGTGAISQPQHF,TGTGCCAGCAGCTCGGGGACAGGAGCAATCTCTCAGCCCCAGCATTTT,-,TRBV7-9,16,TRBD1,TRBJ1-5
CSAKLNNEQFF,TGCAGTGCTAAACTTAACAATGAGCAGTTCTTC,-,TRBV20-1,11,-,TRBJ2-1
CASSLPAGYGYTF,TGTGCCAGCAGCTTGCCGGCAGGGTATGGCTACACCTTC,-,TRBV5-5,13,-,TRBJ1-2
CASSAGDRAGELFF,TGTGCCAGCAGTGCCGGTGACAGGGCCGGGGAGCTGTTTTTT,-,TRBV28,14,TRBD1,TRBJ2-2
CASSLASSGRARNEQFF,TGTGCCAGCAGCTTGGCTTCCAGCGGGAGGGCCCGTAATGAGCAGTTCTTC,-,TRBV5-6,17,TRBD2,TRBJ2-1
CASSERGVGANVLTF,TGCGCCAGCAGTGAGCGGGGGGTTGGGGCCAACGTCCTGACTTTC,-,TRBV10-2,15,TRBD2,TRBJ2-6
CASSLDPQGGPGNTIYF,TGCGCCAGCAGCCTAGACCCCCAGGGTGGCCCTGGAAACACCATATATTTT,-,TRBV4-3,17,-,TRBJ1-3
CASSQPTQGVKNTIYF,TGCGCCAGCAGCCAACCGACGCAAGGGGTTAAGAACACCATATATTTT,once,TRBV4-1,16,-,TRBJ1-3
CASSWGPGTAQETQYF,TGTGCCAGCAGCTGGGGCCCCGGGACAGCACAAGAGACCCAGTACTTC,-,TRBV7-2,16,TRBD1,TRBJ2-5
CASRQQGLDEQYF,TGTGCCAGCAGACAACAGGGGTTAGACGAGCAGTACTTC,-,TRBV28,13,TRBD1,TRBJ2-7
CAWSVAGTYEQYF,TGTGCCTGGAGTGTGGCGGGCACCTACGAGCAGTACTTC,-,TRBV30,13,-,TRBJ2-7
CASSLVGTSGRRPSNEQFF,TGTGCCAGCAGCTTGGTAGGGACTAGCGGTAGGAGGCCTAGCAATGAGCAGTTCTTC,-,TRBV5-4,19,TRBD2,TRBJ2-1
CASSNGQGGQETQYF,TGTGCCAGCTCAAACGGACAGGGCGGGCAAGAGACCCAGTACTTC,-,TRBV18,15,TRBD1,TRBJ2-5
CARQGDSRFYGYTF,TGTGCCAGGCAGGGGGACAGCAGGTTCTATGGCTACACCTTC,-,TRBV19,14,TRBD1,TRBJ1-2
CASSQQRSAGGPEQFF,TGTGCCAGCTCTCAACAACGCTCAGCGGGGGGGCCTGAGCAGTTCTTC,-,TRBV18,16,TRBD2,TRBJ2-1
CATSDYKTGSETQYF,TGTGCCACCAGTGACTATAAAACAGGGTCAGAGACCCAGTACTTC,-,TRBV24-1,15,-,TRBJ2-5
CASSPRDSSYEQYF,TGTGCCAGCAGCCCGCGGGACAGCTCCTACGAGCAGTACTTC,-,TRBV7-8,14,-,TRBJ2-7
CASSPGQEFTEAFF,TGTGCCAGCTCCCCCGGACAGGAATTCACTGAAGCTTTCTTT,-,TRBV18,14,TRBD1,TRBJ1-1
CASSLPGTGSYEQYF,TGTGCCAGCAGCTTACCCGGGACAGGGAGCTACGAGCAGTACTTC,-,TRBV7-8,15,TRBD1,TRBJ2-7
CASSLLQSGELFF,TGTGCCAGCAGCTTATTACAATCCGGGGAGCTGTTTTTT,-,TRBV7-6,13,-,TRBJ2-2
CASSGISGGAFVGTDTQYF,TGTGCCAGCAGTGGAATTAGCGGGGGGGCCTTCGTAGGCACAGATACGCAGTATTTT,-,TRBV6-1,19,TRBD2,TRBJ2-3
CASKGTSLTYEQYF,TGTGCCAGCAAGGGGACATCTTTAACCTACGAGCAGTACTTC,-,TRBV6-5,14,-,TRBJ2-7
CASSMSGSGREQYF,TGTGCCAGCAGTATGAGCGGGAGCGGTAGAGAGCAGTACTTC,-,TRBV27,14,TRBD2,TRBJ2-7
CASSLTGDSNQPQHF,TGTGCCAGCAGTTTGACAGGGGATAGCAATCAGCCCCAGCATTTT,few,TRBV28,15,TRBD1,TRBJ1-5
CASSQDMWQGTDTQYF,TGTGCCAGCAGCCAAGATATGTGGCAGGGAACAGATACGCAGTATTTT,-,TRBV14,16,-,TRBJ2-3
CASSQDLQGSYEQYF,TGTGCCAGCAGCCAAGATCTTCAGGGCTCCTACGAGCAGTACTTC,-,TRBV4-2,15,-,TRBJ2-7
CSVGRDREDGYTF,TGCAGCGTTGGCCGGGACAGGGAGGATGGCTACACCTTC,few,TRBV29-1,13,TRBD1,TRBJ1-2
CASSLDRDTEAFF,TGTGCCAGCAGCTTAGACCGGGACACTGAAGCTTTCTTT,once,TRBV11-3,13,-,TRBJ1-1
CASSQGGTGGNSGNTIYF,TGTGCCAGCAGTCAAGGGGGGACAGGGGGTAACTCTGGAAACACCATATATTTT,-,TRBV28,18,TRBD1,TRBJ1-3
CASSLAQGPRETQYF,TGCGCCAGCAGCTTGGCCCAGGGGCCAAGGGAGACCCAGTACTTC,-,TRBV5-1,15,-,TRBJ2-5
CAISARTDPGRLSYEQYF,TGTGCCATCAGTGCCCGCACCGACCCCGGCAGACTCTCCTACGAGCAGTACTTC,-,TRBV10-3,18,-,TRBJ2-7
CASRAQGEQYF,TGTGCCAGCAGGGCACAGGGAGAGCAGTACTTC,-,TRBV6-5,11,-,TRBJ2-7
CAHNRDRRAGYTF,TGTGCCCACAACCGGGACAGGCGAGCCGGCTACACCTTC,-,TRBV30,13,TRBD1,TRBJ1-2